The 13 T cell receptor beta chains given below trace back to one sample, sequenced in a study of neurological immune-mediated disorders. TCRdb called the 5' RACE reads again in MiXCR, with one record for every CDR3 protein. The sample yields more than 75,000 distinct CDR3 sequences, about 5% seen once. The specimen was PBMCs. The receptors derive from a young woman with multiple sclerosis.

This clonotype was recorded at least ten times. The chain links TRBV3-1 to TRBJ1-1; the match to TRBD1 covers 11 bases. Germline V lookup: CDR1 LGHDT, CDR2 YNNKEL (reference sequence). J lost 3 bases, V lost 2 bases, and 8 bases had no gene match. This CDR3 has 17 amino acids. The CDR3 region has the DNA TGTGCCAGCAGCCAACATCCCGGACAGGGGGCGGACACTGAAGCTTTCTTT. It yields the protein CASSQHPGQGADTEAFF.

This clonotype was seen repeatedly, ten times or more. The V gene is TRBV20-1, the J gene TRBJ2-3; TRBD1 matches at 7 bases. V dropped 4 bases and J dropped 4; count of bases not matched to a gene: 5. Germline values: CDR1 DFQATT, CDR2 SNEGSKA (reference sequence). The CDR3 has 13 residues. CDR3 sequence (DNA): TGCAGTGCTACCCGCCAGGGGGCAGATACGCAGTATTTT. Its protein product is CSATRQGADTQYF.

This clonotype appeared many times. The V gene is TRBV5-5, the J gene TRBJ2-7; D could derive from TRBD1 or TRBD2 (5 bases each). CDR3 length equals 16 residues. Trimming left V 2 bases short and J 6 bases short, with 21 bases between. CDR1 is SGHKS and CDR2 is YYEKEE in the germline V gene (reference sequence). In nucleotides, the CDR3 is TGTGCCAGCAGCTTCCAAGAGACTGCGGGTCAGGGCGAGCAGTACTTC. Its translation: CASSFQETAGQGEQYF. Filled out from reference TRBV5-5 and TRBJ2-7, the complete variable domain reads DAGVTQSPTHLIKTRGQQVTLRCSPISGHKSVSWYQQVLGQGPQFIFQYYEKEERGRGNFPDRFSARQFPNYSSELNVNALLLGDSALYLCASSFQETAGQGEQYFGPGTRLTVT.

Worth noting for this clonotype: The junction departs from germline at one end; a sequencing error may be responsible. The chain is built from TRBV11-2 and TRBJ2-5; D is undetermined. Germline V gene sequence: CDR1 SGHAT, CDR2 FQNNGV. This CDR3 is built from 12 residues. CDR3 DNA sequence: TGTGCCAGCAGCTTAAACCAAGACCCTTCATTTTTC. Translated: CASSLNQDPSFF.

This clonotype was observed at least ten times. The chain couples TRBV5-1 to TRBJ1-6, with TRBD1 matching over 7 bases. Germline CDR1 reads SGHRS; CDR2 reads YFSETQ. The CDR3 is 18 amino acids. The V segment lost 0 bases and the J segment 1 base; nucleotides outside the gene matches: 7. CDR3 protein: CASSLDPGQSSYNSPLHF. The CDR3 DNA sequence: TGCGCCAGCAGCTTGGACCCGGGACAGTCATCCTATAATTCACCCCTCCACTTT.

This clonotype was counted many times. The rearrangement uses TRBV7-9 and TRBJ1-1; 7 bases align to TRBD1. This CDR3 is 14 amino acids long. CDR1 and CDR2 (germline): SEHNR, FQNEAQ (reference sequence). V lost 4 bases to trimming and J lost 2 bases; unmatched junction nucleotides: 4. For the CDR3, the DNA is TGTGCCAGCAGCTCAAACAGGGGTAACACTGAAGCTTTCTTT. Its protein product is CASSSNRGNTEAFF.

The sample holds many counts of this clonotype. The V call is TRBV10-3, the J call TRBJ2-5; TRBD2 is a possible D gene (5 bases). This CDR3 is built from 13 residues. The germline V gene encodes CDR1 ENHRY and CDR2 SYGVKD. The ends were cut back, 10 bases at V and 4 bases at J, with 16 bases in the middle. The CDR3 DNA follows: TGTGCCACCCTAGACCAACGGGGAGAGACCCAGTACTTC. It is translated as CATLDQRGETQYF.

This clonotype was counted many times. The chain recombines TRBV6-5 with TRBJ1-4; D ambiguous. V lost 6 bases to trimming and J lost 3 bases, with 11 bases between them. This CDR3 has 14 amino acids. The V gene's germline CDR1 is MNHEY and CDR2 SVGAGI. The CDR3 protein is CASRPARPNEKLFF. CDR3 nucleotide sequence: TGTGCCAGCAGGCCTGCCCGGCCTAATGAAAAACTGTTTTTT.

This clonotype was detected many times. The J gene is TRBJ2-1, the V gene TRBV5-1; D could derive from TRBD1 or TRBD2 (6 bases each). V lost 4 bases to trimming and J lost 9 bases, with 20 bases between them. From germline, CDR1 is SGHRS and CDR2 YFSETQ. The CDR3 totals 15 residues. The CDR3 nucleotides are TGCGCCAGCAGCCCCGGAGTGAGGGGGGTCGGTGAGCAGTTCTTC. Protein: CASSPGVRGVGEQFF.

This clonotype was counted ten times or more. J is TRBJ1-2 and V is TRBV12-3 or TRBV12-4; 7 bases are shared with TRBD1. J lost 4 bases, V lost 5 bases, and 4 bases had no gene match. The CDR3 has 13 amino acids. The DNA for the CDR3 is TGTGCCAGCAGTCCACAGGGGTTCTATGGCTACACCTTC. Amino acid sequence: CASSPQGFYGYTF.

This clonotype was seen repeatedly, ten times or more. The V and J genes are TRBV24-1 and TRBJ2-1; D might be TRBD1 (6 bases). Trimming shortened V by 7 bases and J by 8 bases, and 11 bases separated the two germline ends. Germline V CDR1 and CDR2: KGHDR, SFDVKD. The CDR3 loop spans 12 amino acids. In nucleotides, the CDR3 is TGTGCCACCAGACAGGGCAGCGATGAGCAGTTCTTC. Amino acids: CATRQGSDEQFF.

The rearrangement uses TRBV3-1 and TRBJ2-5; D unclear. The CDR3 totals 12 residues. Germline-derived CDR1 and CDR2 are LGHDT and YNNKEL (reference sequence). The ends were cut back, 4 bases at V and 4 bases at J, with 7 bases in the middle. The CDR3 DNA reads as TGTGCCAGCAGCCGGAGAAGAGAGACCCAGTACTTC. Its protein is CASSRRRETQYF.

This clonotype was found many times. The CDR3 DNA reads TGTGCCAGCAGCGTAGGTAGTAGCGGAACCTACAATGAGCAGTTCTTC. As protein: CASSVGSSGTYNEQFF. This chain joins TRBV9 and TRBJ2-1; TRBD2 might be the D (6 bases). CDR3 size: 16 residues. The germline V gene has CDR1 SGDLS and CDR2 YYNGEE. The V end lost 0 bases, the J end lost 2 bases, and 12 bases lay between the germline ends.